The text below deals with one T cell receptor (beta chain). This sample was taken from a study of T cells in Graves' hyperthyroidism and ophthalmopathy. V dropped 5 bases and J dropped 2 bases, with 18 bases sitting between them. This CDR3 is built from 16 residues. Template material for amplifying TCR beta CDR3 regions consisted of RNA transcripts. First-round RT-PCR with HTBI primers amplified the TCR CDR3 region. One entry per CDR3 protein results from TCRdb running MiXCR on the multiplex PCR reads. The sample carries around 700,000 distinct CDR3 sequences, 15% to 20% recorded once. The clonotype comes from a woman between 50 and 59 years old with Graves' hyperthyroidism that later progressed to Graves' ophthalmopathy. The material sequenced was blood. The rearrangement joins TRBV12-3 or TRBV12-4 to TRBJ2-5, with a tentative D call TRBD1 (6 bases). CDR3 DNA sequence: TGTGCCAGCAGTCCCCGGACAGTGGGTCTTCAAGAGACCCAGTACTTC. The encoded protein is CASSPRTVGLQETQYF.